The rows below give T cell receptor beta chains drawn from one sample of a study of blood T cells in healthy people across ages. TCRdb reprocessed the 5' RACE reads with MiXCR, giving one entry per CDR3 protein. Here the sample spans more than 800,000 distinct CDR3 sequences, around 30% being singletons. The specimen sequenced was blood. The source of these receptors is a woman older than 75 in good health. The CDR3 runs from the conserved cysteine through the conserved F or W. The D gene is left open where the match is weak. Clone size is not always given. Where it is, it says once, few, many or a class for expanded clones.

v_call	d_call	j_call	clone_size	cdr3_aa	cdr3_nt
TRBV5-6	-	TRBJ2-1	-	CASSLRRSFYNEQFF	TGTGCCAGCAGCTTACGGCGGAGCTTCTACAATGAGCAGTTCTTC
TRBV7-2	-	TRBJ2-3	many	CANGRRGTDTQYF	TGTGCCAATGGTAGAAGGGGCACAGATACGCAGTATTTT
TRBV7-9	-	TRBJ2-2	-	CASSVRGLTGELFF	TGTGCCAGCAGCGTGAGGGGTTTAACCGGGGAGCTGTTTTTT
TRBV2	TRBD1	TRBJ2-7	many	CASSTQGQSYEQYF	TGTGCCAGCAGCACGCAGGGACAGTCCTACGAGCAGTACTTC
TRBV11-2	-	TRBJ2-3	-	CASSRASSFRTDTQYF	TGTGCCAGCAGCCGAGCTTCTAGCTTTAGGACAGATACGCAGTATTTT
TRBV7-9	-	TRBJ1-5	-	CASSLAGVIDSNQPQHF	TGTGCCAGCAGCTTAGCTGGAGTAATAGATAGCAATCAGCCCCAGCATTTT
TRBV6-6	TRBD1	TRBJ1-6	few	CASSYSRDRPLHF	TGTGCCAGCAGTTACTCCCGGGACAGACCCCTCCACTTT
TRBV12-3/TRBV12-4	TRBD1	TRBJ2-5	once	CASSLVGTGGLTQYF	TGTGCCAGCAGTTTAGTCGGGACAGGGGGTTTAACCCAGTACTTC
TRBV29-1	-	TRBJ2-1	many	CSVEGGRGEQFF	TGCAGCGTGGAGGGGGGGCGCGGTGAGCAGTTCTTC
TRBV6-5	TRBD2	TRBJ2-5	many	CASSPSGGGGETQYF	TGTGCCAGCAGTCCCTCTGGCGGGGGAGGAGAGACCCAGTACTTC
TRBV29-1	TRBD1	TRBJ1-4	once	CSVEGQGNEKLFF	TGCAGCGTTGAGGGACAGGGTAATGAAAAACTGTTTTTT
TRBV6-2/TRBV6-3	-	TRBJ1-1	-	CASREGYTEAFF	TGTGCCAGCAGGGAGGGGTACACTGAAGCTTTCTTT
TRBV20-1	-	TRBJ1-4	many	CSAISPGRTNEKLFF	TGCAGTGCTATCTCTCCGGGACGAACTAATGAAAAACTGTTTTTT
TRBV7-7	-	TRBJ2-5	once	CASSSGTFRETQYF	TGTGCCAGCAGCTCAGGGACCTTTAGAGAGACCCAGTACTTC
TRBV7-9	-	TRBJ2-5	many	CASSPGVRGRKQETQYF	TGTGCCAGCAGCCCCGGGGTGCGGGGGCGGAAACAAGAGACCCAGTACTTC
TRBV20-1	TRBD1	TRBJ1-1	-	CSARGGTGTTEAFF	TGCAGTGCTAGAGGCGGGACAGGGACAACTGAAGCTTTCTTT
TRBV7-6	-	TRBJ1-1	-	CAGTPGLNTVTEAFF	TGTGCCGGCACTCCGGGACTAAATACGGTCACTGAAGCTTTCTTT
TRBV2	-	TRBJ2-7	many	CASSESRAKREQYF	TGTGCCAGCAGTGAAAGCAGGGCCAAGCGGGAGCAGTACTTC
TRBV5-1	-	TRBJ2-5	-	CASSSGGSGQETQYF	TGCGCCAGCAGCTCGGGTGGGAGCGGCCAAGAGACCCAGTACTTC
TRBV5-5	-	TRBJ1-5	many	CASSLFSAVSNQPQHF	TGTGCCAGCAGCTTATTTTCAGCCGTTAGCAATCAGCCCCAGCATTTT
TRBV7-2	TRBD1	TRBJ2-2	-	CASRQGANTGERFF	TGTGCCAGCAGACAGGGGGCGAACACCGGGGAGCGGTTTTTT
TRBV7-2	TRBD1	TRBJ1-2	-	CACSSGTVYGYTF	TGTGCCTGCAGCTCCGGGACAGTCTATGGCTACACCTTC
TRBV6-5	-	TRBJ2-1	many	CASGLAAGSYNEQFF	TGTGCCAGCGGATTAGCGGCGGGCTCCTACAATGAGCAGTTCTTC